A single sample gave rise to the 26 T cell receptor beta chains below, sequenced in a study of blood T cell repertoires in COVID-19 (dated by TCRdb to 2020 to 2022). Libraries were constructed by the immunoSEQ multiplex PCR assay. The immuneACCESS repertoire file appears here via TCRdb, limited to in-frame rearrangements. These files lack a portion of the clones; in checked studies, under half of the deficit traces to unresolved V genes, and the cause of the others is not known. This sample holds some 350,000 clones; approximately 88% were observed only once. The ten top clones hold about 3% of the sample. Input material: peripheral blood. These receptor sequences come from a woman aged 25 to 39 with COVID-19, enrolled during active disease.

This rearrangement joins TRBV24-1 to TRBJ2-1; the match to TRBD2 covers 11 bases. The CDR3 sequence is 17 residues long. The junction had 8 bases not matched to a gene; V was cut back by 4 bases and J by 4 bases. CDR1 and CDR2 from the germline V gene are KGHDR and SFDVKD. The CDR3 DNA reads TGTGCCACCAGTGACCCCCTGACTAGCGGGACTTACAATGAGCAGTTCTTC. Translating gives CATSDPLTSGTYNEQFF.

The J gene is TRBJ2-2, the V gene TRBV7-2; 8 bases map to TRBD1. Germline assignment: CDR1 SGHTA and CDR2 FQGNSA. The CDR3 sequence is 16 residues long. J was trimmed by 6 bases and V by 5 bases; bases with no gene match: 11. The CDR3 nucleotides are TGTGCCAGCAGCCAATCGCCAGGGGGCTTTCCCGGGGAGCTGTTTTTT. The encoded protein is CASSQSPGGFPGELFF.

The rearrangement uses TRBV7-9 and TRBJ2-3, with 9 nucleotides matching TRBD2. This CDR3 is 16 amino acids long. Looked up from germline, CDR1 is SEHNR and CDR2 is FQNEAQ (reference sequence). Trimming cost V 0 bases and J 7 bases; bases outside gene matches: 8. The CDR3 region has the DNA TGTGCCAGCAGCTTAGCTAGGCTAGCGGGGATGAATACGCAGTATTTT. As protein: CASSLARLAGMNTQYF.

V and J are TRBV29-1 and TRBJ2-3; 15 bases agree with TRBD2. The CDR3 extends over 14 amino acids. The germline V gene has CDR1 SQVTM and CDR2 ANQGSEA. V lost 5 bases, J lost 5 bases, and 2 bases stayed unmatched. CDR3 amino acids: CSVRGLAGGDTQYF. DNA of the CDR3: TGCAGCGTTAGGGGACTAGCGGGAGGAGATACGCAGTATTTT.

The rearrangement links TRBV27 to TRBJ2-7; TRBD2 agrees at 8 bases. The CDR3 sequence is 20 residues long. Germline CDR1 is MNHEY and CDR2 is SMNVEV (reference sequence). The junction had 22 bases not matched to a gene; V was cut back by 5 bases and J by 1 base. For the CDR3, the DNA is TGTGCCAGCAGTCCCCGGGTTCCAGCGGGGGCAAGAGCTGGGTCCTACGAGCAGTACTTC. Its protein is CASSPRVPAGARAGSYEQYF.

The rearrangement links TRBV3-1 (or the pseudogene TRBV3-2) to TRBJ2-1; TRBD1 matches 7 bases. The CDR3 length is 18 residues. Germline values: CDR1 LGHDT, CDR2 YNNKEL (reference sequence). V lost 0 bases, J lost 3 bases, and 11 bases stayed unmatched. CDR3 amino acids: CASSQETGRDRRYNEQFF. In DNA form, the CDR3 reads TGTGCCAGCAGCCAAGAAACGGGTCGGGACAGACGCTACAATGAGCAGTTCTTC.

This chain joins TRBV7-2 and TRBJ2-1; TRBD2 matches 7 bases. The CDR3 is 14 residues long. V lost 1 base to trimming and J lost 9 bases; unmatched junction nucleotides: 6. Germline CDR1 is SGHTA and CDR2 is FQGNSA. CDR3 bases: TGTGCCAGCAGCTTAGAGTGGTCGGGGGGTGAGCAGTTCTTC. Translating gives CASSLEWSGGEQFF.

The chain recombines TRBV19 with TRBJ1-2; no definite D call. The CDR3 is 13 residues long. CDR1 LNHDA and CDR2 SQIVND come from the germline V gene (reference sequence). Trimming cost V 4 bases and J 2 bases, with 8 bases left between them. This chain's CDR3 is CASSTGSNYGYTF. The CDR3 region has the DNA TGTGCCAGTAGTACGGGTTCCAACTATGGCTACACCTTC.

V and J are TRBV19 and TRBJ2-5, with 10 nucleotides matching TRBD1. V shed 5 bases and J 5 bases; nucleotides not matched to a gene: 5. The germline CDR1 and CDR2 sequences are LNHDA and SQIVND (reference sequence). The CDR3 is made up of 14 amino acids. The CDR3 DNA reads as TGTGCCAGTAGTCCCCGGGACAGGGGTGAGACCCAGTACTTC. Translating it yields CASSPRDRGETQYF.

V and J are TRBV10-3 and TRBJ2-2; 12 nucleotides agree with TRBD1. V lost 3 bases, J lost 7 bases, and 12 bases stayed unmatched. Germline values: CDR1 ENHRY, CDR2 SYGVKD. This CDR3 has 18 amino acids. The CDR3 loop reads CAISDLRPGQGAVGELFF. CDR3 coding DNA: TGTGCCATCAGTGATCTTCGCCCGGGACAGGGGGCGGTCGGGGAGCTGTTTTTT.

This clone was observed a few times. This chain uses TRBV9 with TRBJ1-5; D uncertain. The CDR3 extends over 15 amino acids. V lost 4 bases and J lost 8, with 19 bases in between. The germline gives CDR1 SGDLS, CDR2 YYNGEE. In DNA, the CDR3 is TGTGCCAGCAGCCAACCCCGGGGTCTCGGGGAGCCCCAGCATTTT. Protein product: CASSQPRGLGEPQHF.

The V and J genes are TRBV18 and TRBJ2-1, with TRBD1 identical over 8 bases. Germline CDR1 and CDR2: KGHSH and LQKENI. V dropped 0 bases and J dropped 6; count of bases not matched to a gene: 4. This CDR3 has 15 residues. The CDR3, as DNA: TGTGCCAGCTCACCACCGGCAGGGGGCTTCAATGAGCAGTTCTTC. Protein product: CASSPPAGGFNEQFF.

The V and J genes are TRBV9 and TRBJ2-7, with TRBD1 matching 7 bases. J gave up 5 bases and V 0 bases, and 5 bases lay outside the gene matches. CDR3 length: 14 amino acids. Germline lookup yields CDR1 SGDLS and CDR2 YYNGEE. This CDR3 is CASSVGNTGDEQYF. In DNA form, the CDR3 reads TGTGCCAGCAGCGTAGGTAATACAGGGGACGAGCAGTACTTC.

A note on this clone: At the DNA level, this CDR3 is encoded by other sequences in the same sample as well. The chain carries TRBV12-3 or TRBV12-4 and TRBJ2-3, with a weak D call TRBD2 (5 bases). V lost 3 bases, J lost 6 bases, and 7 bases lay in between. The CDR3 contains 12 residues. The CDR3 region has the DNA TGTGCCAGCAGTTTCCTAGCCGATACGCAGTATTTT. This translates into CASSFLADTQYF.

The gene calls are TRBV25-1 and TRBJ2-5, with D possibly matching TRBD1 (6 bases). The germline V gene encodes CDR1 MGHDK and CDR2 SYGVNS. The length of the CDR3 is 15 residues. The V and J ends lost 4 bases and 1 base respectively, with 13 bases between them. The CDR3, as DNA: TGTGCCAGCAGTGGAAGGTGGGGGCTCCAAGAGACCCAGTACTTC. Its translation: CASSGRWGLQETQYF.

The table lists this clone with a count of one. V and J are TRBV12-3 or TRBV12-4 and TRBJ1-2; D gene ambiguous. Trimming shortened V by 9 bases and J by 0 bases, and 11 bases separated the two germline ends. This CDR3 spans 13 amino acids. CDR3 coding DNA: TGTGCCAGTCGTGGCGGAGCTAACTATGGCTACACCTTC. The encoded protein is CASRGGANYGYTF.

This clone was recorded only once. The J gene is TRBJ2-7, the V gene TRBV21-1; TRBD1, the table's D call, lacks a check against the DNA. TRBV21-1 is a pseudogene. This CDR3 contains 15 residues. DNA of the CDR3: TGTGCCAGCAGCAATGTCGACAGGGGTCCCTACGAGCAGTACGTC. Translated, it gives CASSNVDRGPYEQYV.

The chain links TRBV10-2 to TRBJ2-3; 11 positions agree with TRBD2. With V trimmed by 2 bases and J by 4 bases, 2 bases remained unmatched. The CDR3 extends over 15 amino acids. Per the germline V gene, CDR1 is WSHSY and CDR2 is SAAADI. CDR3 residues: CASSETSGSADTQYF. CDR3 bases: TGCGCCAGCAGTGAGACTAGCGGGAGTGCAGATACGCAGTATTTT.

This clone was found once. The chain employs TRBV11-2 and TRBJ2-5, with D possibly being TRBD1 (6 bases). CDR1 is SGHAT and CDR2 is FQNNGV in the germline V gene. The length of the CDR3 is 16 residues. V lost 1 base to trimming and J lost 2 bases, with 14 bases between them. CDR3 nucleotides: TGTGCCAGCAGCTTAGGGGTGCTGGACAGTCAAGAGACCCAGTACTTC. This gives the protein CASSLGVLDSQETQYF.

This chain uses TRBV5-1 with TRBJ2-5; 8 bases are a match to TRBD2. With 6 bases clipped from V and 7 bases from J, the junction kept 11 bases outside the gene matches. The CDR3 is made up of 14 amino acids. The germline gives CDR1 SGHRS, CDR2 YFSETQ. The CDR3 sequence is CASTLDPGGGTQYF. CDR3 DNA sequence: TGCGCCAGCACCCTTGACCCGGGAGGGGGGACCCAGTACTTC.

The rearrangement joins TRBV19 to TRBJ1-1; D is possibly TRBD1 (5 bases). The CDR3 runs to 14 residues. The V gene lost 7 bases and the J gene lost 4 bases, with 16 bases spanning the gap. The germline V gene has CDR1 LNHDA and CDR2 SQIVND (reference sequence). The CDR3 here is CASMGRVDGTEAFF. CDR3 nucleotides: TGTGCCAGTATGGGCAGGGTAGACGGCACTGAAGCTTTCTTT.

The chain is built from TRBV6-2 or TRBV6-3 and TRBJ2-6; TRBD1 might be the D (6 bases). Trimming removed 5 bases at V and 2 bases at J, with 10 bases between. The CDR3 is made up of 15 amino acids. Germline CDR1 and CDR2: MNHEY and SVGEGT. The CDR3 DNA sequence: TGTGCCAGCAGTACGGCAGGGGCTGGGGCCAACGTCCTGACTTTC. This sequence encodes CASSTAGAGANVLTF.

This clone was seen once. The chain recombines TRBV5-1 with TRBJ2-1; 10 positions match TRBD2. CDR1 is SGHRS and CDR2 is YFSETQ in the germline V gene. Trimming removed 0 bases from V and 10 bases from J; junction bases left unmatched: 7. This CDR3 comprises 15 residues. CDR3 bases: TGCGCCAGCAGCTTGGGACTAGCGGGTTCGCTAGAGCAGTTCTTC. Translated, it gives CASSLGLAGSLEQFF.

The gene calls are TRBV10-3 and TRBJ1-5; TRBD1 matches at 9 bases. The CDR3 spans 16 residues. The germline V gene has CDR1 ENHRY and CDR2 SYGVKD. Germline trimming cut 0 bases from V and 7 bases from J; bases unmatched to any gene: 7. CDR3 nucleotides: TGTGCCATCAGTGAGTCTGGACAGGGGATAGGGCAGCCCCAGCATTTT. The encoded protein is CAISESGQGIGQPQHF.

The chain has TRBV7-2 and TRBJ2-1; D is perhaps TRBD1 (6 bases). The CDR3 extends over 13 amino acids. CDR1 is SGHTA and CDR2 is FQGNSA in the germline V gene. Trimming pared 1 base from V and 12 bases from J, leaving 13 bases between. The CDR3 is CASSLVPPRGQFF. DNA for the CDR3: TGTGCCAGCAGCTTAGTACCACCCAGGGGGCAGTTCTTC.

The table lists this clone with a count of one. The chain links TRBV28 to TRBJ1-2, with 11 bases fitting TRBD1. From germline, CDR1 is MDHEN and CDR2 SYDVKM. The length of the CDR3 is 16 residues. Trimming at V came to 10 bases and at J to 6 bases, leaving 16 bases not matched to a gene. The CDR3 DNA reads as TGTGCCACTCTAGACCCTCCGGGACAGGGGGTTGATGGCTACACCTTC. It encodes CATLDPPGQGVDGYTF.